These T cell receptor beta chains were read from a single sample in a study of CD8+ T cells in alopecia areata. Profiled with immunoSEQ multiplex PCR; TCRdb holds only in-frame clones, not every one. Here the sample spans about 120,000 clones, more than 30% being singletons. The sample taken for sequencing was CD4+ T cells sorted from blood. These receptor sequences come from a human donor with alopecia areata. The CDR3 runs from the conserved cysteine through the conserved F or W. D genes are given only for firm matches. Clone size, where shown, is once, few, many, or a class for clones that have expanded.

>TRBV29-1|-|TRBJ1-2|TRBD1
CSVGTATYGYTF
TGCAGCGTCGGGACAGCGACCTATGGCTACACCTTC
>TRBV19|-|TRBJ2-1|-
CASSPGRLGIVNEQFF
TGTGCCAGTAGCCCCGGACGACTAGGGATCGTCAATGAGCAGTTCTTC
>TRBV5-1|few|TRBJ2-7|-
CASSVQSRYEQYF
TGCGCCAGCAGCGTCCAGTCTCGCTACGAGCAGTACTTC
>TRBV10-3|-|TRBJ2-1|-
CAISDGDLGLNEQFF
TGTGCCATCAGTGATGGCGATCTCGGCCTTAATGAGCAGTTCTTC
>TRBV5-1|few|TRBJ1-1|-
CASSFTGGTEAFF
TGCGCCAGCAGCTTCACTGGGGGAACTGAAGCTTTCTTT
>TRBV4-1|-|TRBJ1-1|TRBD1
CASSQAGGRVLGAEAFF
TGCGCCAGCAGCCAAGCAGGGGGGAGGGTTCTCGGCGCTGAAGCTTTCTTT
>TRBV4-1|-|TRBJ2-3|-
CASHRDTQYF
TGCGCCAGCCACCGGGATACGCAGTATTTT
>TRBV29-1|-|TRBJ1-5|-
CSVGTDGKPQHF
TGCAGCGTGGGGACGGACGGTAAGCCCCAGCATTTT
>TRBV18|-|TRBJ2-7|TRBD2
CASSPKSGSYEQYF
TGTGCCAGCTCACCGAAAAGCGGGAGCTACGAGCAGTACTTC
>TRBV29-1|few|TRBJ2-3|-
CSVEYRAADTQYF
TGCAGCGTTGAGTACCGGGCGGCAGATACGCAGTATTTT
>TRBV6-6|few|TRBJ2-6|-
CASSPRPSGANVLTF
TGTGCCAGCAGCCCCAGACCCTCTGGGGCCAACGTCCTGACTTTC
>TRBV7-2|-|TRBJ2-3|-
CASSRTASTDTQYF
TGTGCCAGCAGCCGGACAGCTAGCACAGATACGCAGTATTTT
>TRBV6-1|once|TRBJ1-2|TRBD1
CASTLTTGANYGYTF
TGTGCCAGCACTCTGACGACAGGGGCGAACTATGGCTACACCTTC
>TRBV29-1|-|TRBJ2-1|TRBD1
CSVENRGSSSYNEQFF
TGCAGCGTTGAAAACAGGGGCAGCAGCTCCTACAATGAGCAGTTCTTC
>TRBV6-6|-|TRBJ2-1|TRBD2
CASSYLSGNGREQFF
TGTGCCAGCAGTTACCTAAGCGGGAACGGCAGAGAGCAGTTCTTC
>TRBV29-1|few|TRBJ2-5|TRBD2
CSAGTSGSPQETQYF
TGCAGCGCCGGGACTAGCGGGTCCCCCCAAGAGACCCAGTACTTC
>TRBV7-2|-|TRBJ2-2|-
CASTPTANTGELFF
TGTGCCAGCACGCCGACAGCTAACACCGGGGAGCTGTTTTTT
>TRBV5-1|-|TRBJ2-1|TRBD1
CASSRPDRGSSYNEQFF
TGCGCCAGCAGCAGGCCCGACAGGGGAAGTTCCTACAATGAGCAGTTCTTC
>TRBV7-3|few|TRBJ2-7|TRBD2
CASSFGLAGYEQYF
TGTGCCAGCAGCTTCGGACTAGCGGGCTACGAGCAGTACTTC
>TRBV5-1|-|TRBJ2-1|-
CASSPGTSYNEQFF
TGCGCCAGCAGCCCGGGAACCTCCTACAATGAGCAGTTCTTC
>TRBV7-3|-|TRBJ2-3|TRBD2
CASSLAGLARTQYF
TGTGCCAGCAGCTTAGCGGGACTAGCGCGTACGCAGTATTTT
>TRBV29-1|-|TRBJ2-2|-
CSVAVYNTGELFF
TGCAGCGTTGCCGTGTACAACACCGGGGAGCTGTTTTTT
>TRBV29-1|-|TRBJ2-7|-
CSGRWGLYEQYF
TGCAGCGGGCGGTGGGGTCTCTACGAGCAGTACTTC
>TRBV28|few|TRBJ1-1|TRBD1
CASSNRGPNTEAFF
TGTGCCAGCAGTAACAGGGGACCGAACACTGAAGCTTTCTTT
>TRBV6-5|-|TRBJ2-2|-
CASSYLQLRGPGELFF
TGTGCCAGCAGTTACCTACAATTAAGAGGACCCGGGGAGCTGTTTTTT
>TRBV10-3|-|TRBJ2-1|-
CAISATDNEQFF
TGTGCCATCAGTGCCACGGACAATGAGCAGTTCTTC
>TRBV4-3|-|TRBJ2-5|TRBD2
CASSQESGTLGQETQYF
TGCGCCAGCAGCCAGGAAAGCGGGACCCTGGGGCAAGAGACCCAGTACTTC
>TRBV30|-|TRBJ2-2|-
CAWSPANTGELFF
TGTGCCTGGAGTCCTGCGAACACCGGGGAGCTGTTTTTT